This is a list of T cell receptor beta chains from one sample in a study of a mutant IDH1 vaccine in newly diagnosed glioma. TCRdb's table, derived via immunoSEQ multiplex PCR, lists solely in-frame clones and lacks some. The sample has about 54,000 clones, about 81% seen once. The antigens these receptors bind are not known. This material consisted of PBMCs, taken from a glioma patient whose treatment included an IDH1 peptide vaccine. These receptors all stem from a young man with glioma. Each CDR3 is given with its conserved first and last residue. Each record gives: V gene, J gene, CDR3 protein.

TRBV7-8	TRBJ1-2	CASSAPGTGLGGYGYTF
TRBV7-9	TRBJ2-2	CASSFRTSGATGELFF
TRBV10-3	TRBJ1-1	CAISETGATEAFF
TRBV2	TRBJ2-7	CASNGQGRFYEQYF
TRBV9	TRBJ1-6	CASSVEGTGKSPLHF
TRBV19	TRBJ2-2	CASSIVGLAGENTGELFF
TRBV7-6	TRBJ2-7	CASSLVHTGTYEQYF
TRBV7-9	TRBJ2-7	CASSLVSFVAAQYF
TRBV6-1	TRBJ1-5	CASSLQGNQPQHF
TRBV5-5	TRBJ1-1	CASRPTVNTEAFF
TRBV2	TRBJ1-5	CASSVFSGQPQHF
TRBV9	TRBJ2-3	CASSPRLAGGTDTQYF
TRBV7-9	TRBJ2-1	CASQDSTYNEQFF
TRBV28	TRBJ1-6	CASRGQQNSPLHF
TRBV11-1	TRBJ2-5	CASSPDVGRQYF
TRBV5-8	TRBJ2-7	CASSGGWGPPSYEQYF
TRBV6-6	TRBJ1-2	CASSRTPTGIGYTF
TRBV5-4	TRBJ1-3	CASTDPGRSSGNTIYF
TRBV4-1	TRBJ2-1	CASSQGPGLAGLLNNEQFF
TRBV4-2	TRBJ1-2	CASSQDLANYGYTF
TRBV5-6	TRBJ2-2	CASRGRRTGELFF
TRBV6-4	TRBJ2-3	CASSASSSTDTQYF
TRBV30	TRBJ1-5	CAWSLEVDQPQHF
TRBV4-1	TRBJ1-5	CASSQETGQPQHF
TRBV6-4	TRBJ1-2	CASSDSFTGGGYTF
TRBV2	TRBJ1-5	CASSAPGESNQPQHF
TRBV9	TRBJ2-5	CASSASGAQETQYF
TRBV7-6	TRBJ2-5	CASSLEAGRVGETQYF
TRBV14	TRBJ1-1	CASSQQGYTEAFF
TRBV7-9	TRBJ1-1	CASSPGDGKKNTEAFF
TRBV5-8	TRBJ2-3	CASSPAGHGDTQYF